Following are 3 T cell receptor beta chains from one sample sequenced in a study of control samples from healthy donors and cancer patients. Profiled with immunoSEQ multiplex PCR; TCRdb holds only in-frame clones, not every one. The sample has fewer than 40,000 clones, 80% to 95% seen once. The sequencing input was PBMCs. The receptors were sampled from a man in his forties with colorectal cancer.

The chain recombines TRBV5-1 with TRBJ2-7, with 9 bases fitting TRBD1. V shed 5 bases, J shed 6 bases, and the junction held 6 bases outside the gene matches. The CDR3 covers 13 residues. Germline assignment: CDR1 SGHRS and CDR2 YFSETQ. In DNA form, the CDR3 reads TGCGCCAGCAGGAAGGGACAGGGACCCGAGCAGTACTTC. This translates into CASRKGQGPEQYF.

The chain carries TRBV19 and TRBJ2-6; TRBD1 agrees at 9 bases. Germline CDR1 and CDR2: LNHDA and SQIVND (reference sequence). The ends lost 5 bases at V and 0 bases at J; junction bases unmatched: 2. The CDR3 spans 16 residues. The CDR3 region has the DNA TGTGCCAGTAGTGTGACAGGGGGCTCTGGGGCCAACGTCCTGACTTTC. It encodes CASSVTGGSGANVLTF. The entire variable domain, with the rest obtained from reference TRBV19 and TRBJ2-6, is as follows: DGGITQSPKYLFRKEGQNVTLSCEQNLNHDAMYWYRQDPGQGLRLIYYSQIVNDFQKGDIAEGYSVSREKKESFPLTVTSAQKNPTAFYLCASSVTGGSGANVLTFGAGSRLTVL.

This clone appeared once. The chain joins TRBV5-6 to TRBJ2-3; TRBD2 aligns across 8 bases. The germline V gene has CDR1 SGHDT and CDR2 YYEEEE. Unmatched junction bases numbered 9, after V lost 0 bases and J lost 0 bases. This CDR3 spans 18 amino acids. CDR3 residues: CASSLVAGGHQSTDTQYF. The CDR3 region has the DNA TGTGCCAGCAGCTTGGTTGCGGGGGGCCACCAGAGCACAGATACGCAGTATTTT. The variable domain in full, with the rest retrieved from reference TRBV5-6 and TRBJ2-3, is DAGVTQSPTHLIKTRGQQVTLRCSPKSGHDTVSWYQQALGQGPQFIFQYYEEEERQRGNFPDRFSGHQFPNYSSELNVNALLLGDSALYLCASSLVAGGHQSTDTQYFGPGTRLTVL.